The next 20 T cell receptor beta chains were all read from a single sample in a study of control samples from healthy donors and cancer patients. Measured with immunoSEQ multiplex PCR; TCRdb has only the in-frame clones, and not every one. The data show around 250,000 clones, with about four fifths seen just once and about an eighth held by the top ten. Sequenced material: PBMCs. These receptors were taken from a woman aged 55 to 70 with lung cancer.

Comments on this clone: Other DNA sequences of this sample code for an identical CDR3. The V call is TRBV7-2, the J call TRBJ1-2; tentative D call: TRBD1 (5 bases). The CDR3 is 13 amino acids. With 1 base removed from V and 4 bases from J, the gap between germline ends came to 7 bases. The germline V gene has CDR1 SGHTA and CDR2 FQGNSA. CDR3 DNA sequence: TGTGCCAGCAGCTTAGGAGGGGCCTATGGCTACACCTTC. Its translation is CASSLGGAYGYTF.

The V and J genes are TRBV11-2 and TRBJ2-2, with a possible D match to TRBD2 (5 bases). The CDR3 runs 13 residues. The V and J ends lost 6 bases and 10 bases respectively, with 15 bases between them. The V gene's germline CDR1 is SGHAT and CDR2 FQNNGV. The CDR3 reads CASRSSGYAELFF. CDR3 in DNA: TGTGCCAGCAGGTCTTCGGGGTACGCGGAGCTGTTTTTT.

V is TRBV28 and J is TRBJ2-5; D is perhaps TRBD1 or TRBD2 (6 bases each). The CDR3 loop spans 16 amino acids. With 4 bases removed from V and 2 bases from J, the gap between germline ends came to 17 bases. In germline, CDR1 is MDHEN, CDR2 SYDVKM. CDR3 loop: CASSSGGAVIQETQYF. The CDR3 region has the DNA TGTGCCAGCAGTTCCGGGGGCGCGGTGATTCAAGAGACCCAGTACTTC.

Concerning this clone itself: Different DNA sequences within this sample yield the same CDR3. V usage is TRBV9 and J usage is TRBJ2-7; the D is unclear. The ends were cut back, 4 bases at V and 4 bases at J, with 6 bases in the middle. In germline, CDR1 is SGDLS, CDR2 YYNGEE. The CDR3 sequence is 11 residues long. CDR3 coding DNA: TGTGCCAGCAGCTCCGGATACGAGCAGTACTTC. Translating it yields CASSSGYEQYF.

The genes are TRBV9 and TRBJ2-2; D tentatively fits TRBD1 or TRBD2 (5 bases each). This CDR3 region has 14 residues. Trimming stripped 5 bases from V and 2 bases from J, with 10 bases between. Germline V gives CDR1 SGDLS, CDR2 YYNGEE. CDR3 in amino acids: CASSGTPNTGELFF. The CDR3 coding sequence is TGTGCCAGCAGTGGGACGCCTAACACCGGGGAGCTGTTTTTT.

J is TRBJ1-1 and V is TRBV28, with D perhaps matching TRBD1 (5 bases). V was shortened by 8 bases and J by 1 base, with 20 bases between the two germline ends. This CDR3 is 16 amino acids long. Germline V gene lookup returns CDR1 MDHEN and CDR2 SYDVKM. The CDR3 nucleotides read TGTGCCAGCTCGCCCATGAGGGGTGGAGGGAACACTGAAGCTTTCTTT. Amino acid sequence: CASSPMRGGGNTEAFF.

This clone was counted between two and nine times. The V call is TRBV19, the J call TRBJ2-7; the D gene is possibly TRBD2 (5 bases). The CDR3 is 14 amino acids. V lost 5 bases and J lost 5, with 16 bases in between. CDR1 and CDR2 (germline): LNHDA, SQIVND (reference sequence). CDR3 loop: CASSLTDQRDEQYF. CDR3 bases: TGTGCCAGTAGTTTGACCGACCAGAGGGACGAGCAGTACTTC.

The sample holds a few counts of this clone. The V gene is TRBV10-3, the J gene TRBJ2-7, with unresolved D. The length of the CDR3 is 11 residues. The V gene's germline CDR1 is ENHRY and CDR2 SYGVKD. Deletions cut 4 bases from V and 3 bases from J, with 4 bases between. The CDR3 spells CAISGLYEQYF. In DNA form, the CDR3 reads TGTGCCATCAGTGGCCTCTACGAGCAGTACTTC.

The rearrangement joins TRBV20-1 to TRBJ1-2; no reliable D call. Germline loops: CDR1 DFQATT, CDR2 SNEGSKA (reference sequence). The CDR3 is 14 residues long. V gave up 3 bases and J gave up 8 bases, with 19 bases separating them. CDR3 protein: CSASPIGRPGGYTF. DNA for the CDR3: TGCAGTGCTAGTCCCATCGGGAGGCCGGGAGGCTACACCTTC.

V gene TRBV5-6 combines with J gene TRBJ1-2; D uncertain. This CDR3 has 14 amino acids. Germline V gene data show CDR1 as SGHDT and CDR2 as YYEEEE. Trimming shortened V by 5 bases and J by 2 bases, and 13 bases separated the two germline ends. CDR3 region: CASSRPTANYGYTF. The CDR3 DNA reads TGTGCCAGCAGTCGTCCGACGGCCAACTATGGCTACACCTTC.

This chain uses TRBV25-1 with TRBJ1-4; D not certain. The V and J ends lost 6 bases and 2 bases respectively, with 7 bases between them. There are 13 residues in the CDR3. Germline loops: CDR1 MGHDK, CDR2 SYGVNS. CDR3 loop: CASRTTTNEKLFF. The CDR3 DNA is TGTGCCAGCAGGACGACCACTAATGAAAAACTGTTTTTT.

The V and J genes are TRBV10-3 and TRBJ2-3, with TRBD2 matching 8 bases. Germline V gene lookup returns CDR1 ENHRY and CDR2 SYGVKD. After removal of 6 bases from V and 4 bases from J, the junction contained 9 bases not matched to a gene. CDR3 length: 15 residues. The DNA of the CDR3 is TGTGCCATCAGGGAGGGGCTAGCGGGCGCAGATACGCAGTATTTT. Its translation: CAIREGLAGADTQYF.

The genes are TRBV2 and TRBJ1-1; the D is unclear. The germline CDR1 and CDR2 sequences are SNHLY and FYNNEI. V was shortened by 4 bases and J by 1 base, with 7 bases between the two germline ends. The CDR3 covers 13 residues. As DNA, the CDR3 is TGTGCCAGCAGTGCTCAGACGAACACTGAAGCTTTCTTT. This sequence encodes CASSAQTNTEAFF.

The J gene is TRBJ1-1, the V gene TRBV2; 7 nucleotides match TRBD1. V trimming: 8 bases; J trimming: 7 bases; junction bases outside the gene matches: 13. The CDR3 has 14 amino acids. In germline, CDR1 is SNHLY, CDR2 FYNNEI. The CDR3 DNA reads TGTGCCAGCCAAGACAGGGTGGGATACGGTGAAGCTTTCTTT. Translation: CASQDRVGYGEAFF.

V is TRBV25-1 and J is TRBJ1-1, with 10 positions matching TRBD1. Germline V gene lookup returns CDR1 MGHDK and CDR2 SYGVNS. The V gene end was trimmed by 5 bases and the J gene end by 4 bases; junction bases not matched to a gene: 1. This CDR3 is built from 13 residues. The DNA of the CDR3 is TGTGCCAGCAGTAGGACAGGGGGCACTGAAGCTTTCTTT. Its protein product is CASSRTGGTEAFF.

The J gene is TRBJ2-1, the V gene TRBV5-1; TRBD2 is a possible D gene (6 bases). Germline CDR1 is SGHRS and CDR2 is YFSETQ. The V and J ends lost 0 bases and 0 bases respectively, with 10 bases between them. The CDR3 spans 16 residues. CDR3 loop: CASSLVGSGSYNEQFF. The CDR3 region has the DNA TGCGCCAGCAGCTTGGTTGGTAGCGGCTCCTACAATGAGCAGTTCTTC.

The rearrangement joins TRBV5-1 to TRBJ2-3; D uncertain. The length of the CDR3 is 16 residues. The V end lost 1 base, the J end lost 3 bases, and 15 bases lay between the germline ends. Per germline, CDR1 SGHRS and CDR2 YFSETQ. CDR3 amino acids: CASSLSVRVQTDTQYF. The CDR3 DNA sequence: TGCGCCAGCAGCTTGTCTGTTAGGGTTCAGACAGATACGCAGTATTTT.

This clone was found once. The V call is TRBV28, the J call TRBJ2-1; D remains unclear. CDR1 is MDHEN and CDR2 is SYDVKM in the germline V gene. The CDR3 spans 14 residues. V was pared by 1 base and J by 4 bases, with 8 bases between. The CDR3, as DNA: TGTGCCAGCAGTTTATCCCAGAATTACAATGAGCAGTTCTTC. Translated, it gives CASSLSQNYNEQFF.

This rearrangement joins TRBV2 to TRBJ2-5; no firm D call. V lost 2 bases and J 5 bases, leaving 12 bases between the germline ends. There are 14 residues in the CDR3. Germline CDR1 and CDR2: SNHLY and FYNNEI. CDR3 residues: CASSEYAVGETQYF. The CDR3, as DNA: TGTGCCAGCAGTGAATACGCAGTGGGGGAGACCCAGTACTTC.

For this clone: This CDR3 is also generated by other DNA sequences in the sample. This sequence joins TRBV3-1 (or the pseudogene TRBV3-2) and TRBJ1-1; D is perhaps TRBD1 (6 bases). The length of the CDR3 is 13 residues. In germline, CDR1 is LGHDT, CDR2 YNNKEL (reference sequence). Trimming cost V 3 bases and J 2 bases, with 7 bases left between them. CDR3 nucleotides: TGTGCCAGCAGCCAGGGGGCAAACACTGAAGCTTTCTTT. Protein product: CASSQGANTEAFF.